This T cell receptor (beta chain) stems from a study of cytomegalovirus exposure and HLA in healthy donors. The PCR used 60 Vbeta and 13 Jbeta primers. Using immunoSEQ multiplex PCR, the repertoire was profiled, and TCRdb retains in-frame clones only, with some absent. Among fewer than 200,000 clones listed, more than 65% were seen once. Study outcomes and limitations: HLA alleles were associated with 15,000 to 20,000 TCR beta sequences in a later analysis at 0.05 false discovery rate. For most subjects, TCR beta sequences were reported to predict HLA-A and HLA-B alleles with accuracy.

Looked up from germline, CDR1 is MDHEN and CDR2 is SYDVKM. The CDR3 is made up of 12 amino acids. The V and J ends lost 8 bases and 9 bases respectively, with 16 bases between them. Concerning this clone: Its target is unknown.

V gene TRBV28 combines with J gene TRBJ2-5; tentatively, D is TRBD2 (6 bases). What was sequenced was PBMCs. The source of this sequence is a woman between 50 and 59 years old in good health and CMV-seronegative. This chain's CDR3 is CASLGGMRAQYF. In nucleotides, the CDR3 is TGTGCCAGCCTGGGCGGGATGAGAGCCCAGTACTTC.